This T cell receptor (beta chain) was sequenced during a study of cytomegalovirus exposure and HLA in healthy donors. A few counts support this clone. Germline V gene lookup returns CDR1 GTSNPN and CDR2 SVGIG (reference sequence). The CDR3 is 13 residues long. V lost 4 bases, J lost 5 bases, and 6 bases stayed unmatched. The PCR was carried out with 60 Vbeta primers and 13 Jbeta primers. The assay was immunoSEQ multiplex PCR, and TCRdb's table has in-frame clones only and misses some. Among 180,000 or so clones, 70% to 90% were seen once, and the ten largest hold almost 9.5%. Sequencing was done on a sample of PBMCs. This receptor was identified in a man between 18 and 35 years old in good health and CMV-seropositive. The rearrangement uses TRBV30 and TRBJ2-5; TRBD2 aligns across 8 bases. CDR3 in DNA: TGTGCCTGGAACTTTAAGCGGGGGGAGACCCAGTACTTC. Its protein is CAWNFKRGETQYF.